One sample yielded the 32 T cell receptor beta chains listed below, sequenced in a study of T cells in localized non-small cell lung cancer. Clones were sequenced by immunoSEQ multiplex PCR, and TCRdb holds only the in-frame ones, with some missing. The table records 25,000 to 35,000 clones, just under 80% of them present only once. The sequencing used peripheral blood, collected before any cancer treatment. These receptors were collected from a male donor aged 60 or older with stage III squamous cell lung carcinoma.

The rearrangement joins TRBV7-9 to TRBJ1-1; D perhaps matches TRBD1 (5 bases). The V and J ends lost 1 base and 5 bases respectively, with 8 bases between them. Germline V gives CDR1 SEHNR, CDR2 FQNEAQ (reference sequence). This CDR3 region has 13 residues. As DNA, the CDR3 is TGTGCCAGCAGCTTAGTAGGGGATACTGAAGCTTTCTTT. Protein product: CASSLVGDTEAFF. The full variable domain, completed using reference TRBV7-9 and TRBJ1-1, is DTGVSQNPRHKITKRGQNVTFRCDPISEHNRLYWYRQTLGQGPEFLTYFQNEAQLEKSRLLSDRFSAERPKGSFSTLEIQRTEQGDSAMYLCASSLVGDTEAFFGQGTRLTVV.

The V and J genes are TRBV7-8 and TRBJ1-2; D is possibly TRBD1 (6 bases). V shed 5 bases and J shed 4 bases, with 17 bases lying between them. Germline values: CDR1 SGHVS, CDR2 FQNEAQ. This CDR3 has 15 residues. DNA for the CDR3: TGTGCCAGCAGCCCTCAAAGGGGGGGCGGCTATGGCTACACCTTC. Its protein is CASSPQRGGGYGYTF.

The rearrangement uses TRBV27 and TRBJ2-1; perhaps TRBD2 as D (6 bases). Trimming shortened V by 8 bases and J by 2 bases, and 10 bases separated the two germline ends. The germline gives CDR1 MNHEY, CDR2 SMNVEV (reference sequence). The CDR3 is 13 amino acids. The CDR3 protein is CASGRRAYNEQFF. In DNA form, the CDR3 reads TGTGCCAGCGGACGGAGGGCCTACAATGAGCAGTTCTTC.

CDR3 residues: CASSLGTAPDTQYF. As DNA, the CDR3 is TGTGCCAGCAGCTTAGGGACAGCGCCAGATACGCAGTATTTT. This chain links TRBV7-2 with TRBJ2-3, with D perhaps matching TRBD1 (6 bases). CDR3 length equals 14 residues. Germline lookup yields CDR1 SGHTA and CDR2 FQGNSA. Trimming cost V 1 base and J 4 bases, with 9 bases left between them.

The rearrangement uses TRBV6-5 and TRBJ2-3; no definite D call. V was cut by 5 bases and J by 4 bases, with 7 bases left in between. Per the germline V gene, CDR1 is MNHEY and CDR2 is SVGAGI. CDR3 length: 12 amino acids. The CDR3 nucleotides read TGTGCCAGCAGTGACGGCTCAGATACGCAGTATTTT. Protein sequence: CASSDGSDTQYF.

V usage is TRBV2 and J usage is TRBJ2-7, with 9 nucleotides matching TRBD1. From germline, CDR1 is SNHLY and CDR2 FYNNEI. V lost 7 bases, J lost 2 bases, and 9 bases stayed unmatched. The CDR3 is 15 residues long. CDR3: CASKIGTGLTYEQYF. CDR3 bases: TGTGCCAGCAAAATCGGGACAGGGCTGACCTACGAGCAGTACTTC.

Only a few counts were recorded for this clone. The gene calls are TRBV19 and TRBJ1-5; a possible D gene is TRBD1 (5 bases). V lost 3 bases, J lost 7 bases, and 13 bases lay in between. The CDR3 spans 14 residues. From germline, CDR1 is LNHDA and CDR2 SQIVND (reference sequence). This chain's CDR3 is CASSMGGEGQPQHF. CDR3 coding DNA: TGTGCCAGTAGTATGGGGGGGGAAGGCCAGCCCCAGCATTTT. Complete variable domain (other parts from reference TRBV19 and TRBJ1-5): DGGITQSPKYLFRKEGQNVTLSCEQNLNHDAMYWYRQDPGQGLRLIYYSQIVNDFQKGDIAEGYSVSREKKESFPLTVTSAQKNPTAFYLCASSMGGEGQPQHFGDGTRLSIL.

This chain's CDR3 is CASRLQRENTGELFF. The CDR3 DNA is TGTGCCAGCAGACTCCAGCGGGAAAACACCGGGGAGCTGTTTTTT. V gene TRBV6-6 combines with J gene TRBJ2-2; 7 nucleotides match TRBD2. CDR1 and CDR2 (germline): MNHNY, SVGAGI (reference sequence). The CDR3 loop spans 15 amino acids. V shed 6 bases, J shed 2 bases, and the junction held 6 bases outside the gene matches.

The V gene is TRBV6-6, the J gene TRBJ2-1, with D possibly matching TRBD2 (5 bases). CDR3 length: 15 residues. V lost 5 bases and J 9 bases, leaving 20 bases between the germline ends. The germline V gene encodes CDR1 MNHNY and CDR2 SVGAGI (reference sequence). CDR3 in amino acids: CASSAETGLRGEQFF. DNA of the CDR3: TGTGCCAGCAGTGCGGAAACGGGCCTTCGGGGTGAGCAGTTCTTC.

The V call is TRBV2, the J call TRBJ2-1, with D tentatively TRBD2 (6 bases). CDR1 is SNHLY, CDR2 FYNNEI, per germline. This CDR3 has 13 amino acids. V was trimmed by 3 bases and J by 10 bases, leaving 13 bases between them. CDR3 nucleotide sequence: TGTGCCAGCAGTGACCCGCGGGGCGGCGAGCAGTTCTTC. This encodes CASSDPRGGEQFF.

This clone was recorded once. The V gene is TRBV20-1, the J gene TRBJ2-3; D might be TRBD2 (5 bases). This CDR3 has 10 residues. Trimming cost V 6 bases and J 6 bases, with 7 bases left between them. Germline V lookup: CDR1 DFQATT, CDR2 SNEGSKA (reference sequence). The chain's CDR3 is CSAPGDTQYF. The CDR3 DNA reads TGCAGTGCCCCGGGGGATACGCAGTATTTT.

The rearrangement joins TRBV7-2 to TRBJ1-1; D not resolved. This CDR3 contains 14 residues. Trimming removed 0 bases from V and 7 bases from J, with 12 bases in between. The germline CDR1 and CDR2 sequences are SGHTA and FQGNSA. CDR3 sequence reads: CASSLALSPFEAFF. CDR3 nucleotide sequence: TGTGCCAGCAGCTTAGCGCTCTCACCGTTTGAAGCTTTCTTT.

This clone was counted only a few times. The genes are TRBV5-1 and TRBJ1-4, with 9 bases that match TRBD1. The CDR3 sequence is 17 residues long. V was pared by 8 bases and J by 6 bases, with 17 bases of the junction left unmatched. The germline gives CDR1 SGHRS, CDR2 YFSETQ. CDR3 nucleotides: TGCGCCAGTAAATTGGGCTACAGGGGGCAAGAGGATGAAAAACTGTTTTTT. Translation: CASKLGYRGQEDEKLFF.

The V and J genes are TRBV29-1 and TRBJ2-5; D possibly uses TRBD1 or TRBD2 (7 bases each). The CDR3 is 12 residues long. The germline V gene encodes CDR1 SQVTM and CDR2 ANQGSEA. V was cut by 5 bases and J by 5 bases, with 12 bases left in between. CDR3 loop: CSVHQGGETQYF. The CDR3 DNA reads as TGCAGCGTTCACCAGGGGGGGGAGACCCAGTACTTC.

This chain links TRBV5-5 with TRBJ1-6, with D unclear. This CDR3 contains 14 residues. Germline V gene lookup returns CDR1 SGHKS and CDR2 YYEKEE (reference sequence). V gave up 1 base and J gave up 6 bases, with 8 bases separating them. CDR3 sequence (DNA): TGTGCCAGCAGCTTGCGGGAGAGTAATTCACCCCTCCACTTT. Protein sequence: CASSLRESNSPLHF.

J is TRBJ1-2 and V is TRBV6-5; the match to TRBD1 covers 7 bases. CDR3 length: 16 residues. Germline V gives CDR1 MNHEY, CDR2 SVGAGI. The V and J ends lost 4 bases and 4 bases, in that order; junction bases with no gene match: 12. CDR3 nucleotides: TGTGCCAGCAGTTTACTATTGACAGGGACCCTCTATGGCTACACCTTC. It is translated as CASSLLLTGTLYGYTF.

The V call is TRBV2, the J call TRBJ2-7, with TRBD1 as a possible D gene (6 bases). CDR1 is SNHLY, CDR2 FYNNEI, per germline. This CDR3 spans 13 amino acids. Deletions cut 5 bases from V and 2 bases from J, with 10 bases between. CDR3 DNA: TGTGCCAGCAGTTCCGGGACACCCTACGAGCAGTACTTC. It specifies CASSSGTPYEQYF.

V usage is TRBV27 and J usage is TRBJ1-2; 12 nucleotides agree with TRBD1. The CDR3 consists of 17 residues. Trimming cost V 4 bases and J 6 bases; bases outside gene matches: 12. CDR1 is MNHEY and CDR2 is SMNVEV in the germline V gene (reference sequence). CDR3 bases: TGTGCCAGCAGTTCAACCGGGACAGGGGGCTTCAGGGATGGCTACACCTTC. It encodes CASSSTGTGGFRDGYTF.

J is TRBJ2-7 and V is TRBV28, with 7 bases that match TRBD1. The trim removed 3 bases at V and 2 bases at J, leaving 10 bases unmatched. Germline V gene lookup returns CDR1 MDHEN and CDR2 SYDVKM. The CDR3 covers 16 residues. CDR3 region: CASSFRARGRPYEQYF. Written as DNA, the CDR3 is TGTGCCAGCAGTTTTCGTGCGAGGGGGCGCCCCTACGAGCAGTACTTC. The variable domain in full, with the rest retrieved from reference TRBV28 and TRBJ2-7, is DVKVTQSSRYLVKRTGEKVFLECVQDMDHENMFWYRQDPGLGLRLIYFSYDVKMKEKGDIPEGYSVSREKKERFSLILESASTNQTSMYLCASSFRARGRPYEQYFGPGTRLTVT.

CDR3 residues: CASSLQGRDYGYTF. The CDR3 DNA is TGTGCCAGCAGTCTTCAGGGGAGGGACTATGGCTACACCTTC. The chain employs TRBV6-1 and TRBJ1-2; D perhaps matches TRBD1 (6 bases). Germline lookup yields CDR1 MNHNS and CDR2 SASEGT. Trimming pared 5 bases from V and 3 bases from J, leaving 13 bases between. This CDR3 region has 14 residues.

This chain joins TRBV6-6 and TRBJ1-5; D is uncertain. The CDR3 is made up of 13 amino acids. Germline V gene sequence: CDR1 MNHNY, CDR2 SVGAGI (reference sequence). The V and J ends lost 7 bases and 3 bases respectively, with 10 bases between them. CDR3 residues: CASTRTDNQPQHF. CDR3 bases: TGTGCCAGCACCAGGACTGACAATCAGCCCCAGCATTTT.

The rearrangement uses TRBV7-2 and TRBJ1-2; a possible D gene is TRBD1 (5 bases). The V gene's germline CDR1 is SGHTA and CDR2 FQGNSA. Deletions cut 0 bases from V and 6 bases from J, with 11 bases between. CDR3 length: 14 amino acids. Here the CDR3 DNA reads TGTGCCAGCAGCTTAGCAGGGGTCGGAGATGGCTACACCTTC. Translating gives CASSLAGVGDGYTF.

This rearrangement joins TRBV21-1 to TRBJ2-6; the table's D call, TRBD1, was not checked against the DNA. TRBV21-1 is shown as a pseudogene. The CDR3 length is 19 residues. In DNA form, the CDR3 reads TGTGCCAGCAACCCCCCTGCGGCGCAGGGGTTCTCTGGGGCCAACGTCCTGACTTTC. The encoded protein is CASNPPAAQGFSGANVLTF.

The CDR3 region has the DNA TGCGCCAGCAGCCAAGAAGGGGGATCTTTAAGCGGGAGACGTAATGAGCAGTTCTTC. Its protein is CASSQEGGSLSGRRNEQFF. The chain combines TRBV4-3 with TRBJ2-1, with TRBD2 identical over 8 bases. J was trimmed by 7 bases and V by 0 bases; bases with no gene match: 17. Germline CDR1 and CDR2: LGHNA and YSLEER. The CDR3 consists of 19 residues.

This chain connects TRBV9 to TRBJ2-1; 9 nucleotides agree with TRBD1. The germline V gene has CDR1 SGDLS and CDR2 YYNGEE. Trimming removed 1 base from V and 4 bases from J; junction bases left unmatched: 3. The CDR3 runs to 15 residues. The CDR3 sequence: CASSVSGTGYNEQFF. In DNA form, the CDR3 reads TGTGCCAGCAGCGTAAGCGGGACAGGGTACAATGAGCAGTTCTTC.

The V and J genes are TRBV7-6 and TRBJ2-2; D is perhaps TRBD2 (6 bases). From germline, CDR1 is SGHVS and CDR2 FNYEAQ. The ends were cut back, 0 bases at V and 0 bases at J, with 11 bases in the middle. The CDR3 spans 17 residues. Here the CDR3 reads CASSLAKAGPNTGELFF. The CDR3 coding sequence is TGTGCCAGCAGCTTAGCGAAGGCGGGGCCGAACACCGGGGAGCTGTTTTTT.

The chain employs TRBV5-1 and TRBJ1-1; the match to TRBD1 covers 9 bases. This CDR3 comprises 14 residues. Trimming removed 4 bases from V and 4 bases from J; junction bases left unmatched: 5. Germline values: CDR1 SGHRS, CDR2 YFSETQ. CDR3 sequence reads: CASSLQGQGTEAFF. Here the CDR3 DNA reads TGCGCCAGCAGCCTACAGGGACAGGGCACTGAAGCTTTCTTT.

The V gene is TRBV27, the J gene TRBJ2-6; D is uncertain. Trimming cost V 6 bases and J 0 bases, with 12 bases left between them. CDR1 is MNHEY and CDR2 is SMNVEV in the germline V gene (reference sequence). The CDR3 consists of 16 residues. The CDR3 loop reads CASRESRISGANVLTF. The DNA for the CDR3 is TGTGCCAGCAGGGAGTCTCGGATCTCTGGGGCCAACGTCCTGACTTTC. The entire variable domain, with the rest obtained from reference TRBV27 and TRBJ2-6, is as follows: EAQVTQNPRYLITVTGKKLTVTCSQNMNHEYMSWYRQDPGLGLRQIYYSMNVEVTDKGDVPEGYKVSRKEKRNFPLILESPSPNQTSLYFCASRESRISGANVLTFGAGSRLTVL.

The CDR3 coding sequence is TGTGCCAGCGTTCCAGGGACAGGTAGTTATAGCAATCAGCCCCAGCATTTT. Protein product: CASVPGTGSYSNQPQHF. The chain combines TRBV6-4 with TRBJ1-5; 8 positions match TRBD1. The V gene end was trimmed by 8 bases and the J gene end by 0 bases; junction bases not matched to a gene: 12. CDR1 and CDR2 (germline): MRHNA, SNTAGT. CDR3 length: 17 residues.

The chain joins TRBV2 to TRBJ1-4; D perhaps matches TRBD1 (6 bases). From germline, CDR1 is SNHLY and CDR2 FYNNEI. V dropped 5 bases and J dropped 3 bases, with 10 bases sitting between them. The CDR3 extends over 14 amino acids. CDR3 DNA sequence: TGTGCCAGCAGTAGCAGGGGTTCTAATGAAAAACTGTTTTTT. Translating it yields CASSSRGSNEKLFF.

The CDR3 sequence is CASSLYGVGTEAFF. The CDR3 bases are TGTGCCAGCAGCTTGTACGGGGTTGGCACTGAAGCTTTCTTT. The V gene is TRBV5-6, the J gene TRBJ1-1, with no clear D. The ends were cut back, 1 base at V and 4 bases at J, with 11 bases in the middle. The CDR3 spans 14 residues. Germline lookup yields CDR1 SGHDT and CDR2 YYEEEE. The full variable domain, completed using reference TRBV5-6 and TRBJ1-1, is DAGVTQSPTHLIKTRGQQVTLRCSPKSGHDTVSWYQQALGQGPQFIFQYYEEEERQRGNFPDRFSGHQFPNYSSELNVNALLLGDSALYLCASSLYGVGTEAFFGQGTRLTVV.

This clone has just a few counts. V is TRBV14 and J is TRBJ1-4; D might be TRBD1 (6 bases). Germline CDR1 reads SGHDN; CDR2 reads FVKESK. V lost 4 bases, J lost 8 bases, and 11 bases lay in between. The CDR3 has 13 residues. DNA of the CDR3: TGTGCCAGCAGCCTTCGGACAGACGAAAAACTGTTTTTT. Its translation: CASSLRTDEKLFF.